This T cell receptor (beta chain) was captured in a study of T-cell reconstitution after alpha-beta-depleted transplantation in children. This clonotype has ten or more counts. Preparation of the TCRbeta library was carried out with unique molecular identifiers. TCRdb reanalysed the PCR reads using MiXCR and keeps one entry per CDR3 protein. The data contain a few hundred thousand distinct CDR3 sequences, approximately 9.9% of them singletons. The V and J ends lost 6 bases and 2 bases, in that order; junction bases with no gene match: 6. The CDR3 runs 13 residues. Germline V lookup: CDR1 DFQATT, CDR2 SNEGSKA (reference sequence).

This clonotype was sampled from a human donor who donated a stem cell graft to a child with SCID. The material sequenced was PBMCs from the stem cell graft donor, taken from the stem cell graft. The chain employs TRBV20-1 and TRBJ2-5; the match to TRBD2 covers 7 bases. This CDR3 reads CSAPTSLQETQYF. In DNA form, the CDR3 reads TGCAGTGCACCGACTAGCCTACAAGAGACCCAGTACTTC.